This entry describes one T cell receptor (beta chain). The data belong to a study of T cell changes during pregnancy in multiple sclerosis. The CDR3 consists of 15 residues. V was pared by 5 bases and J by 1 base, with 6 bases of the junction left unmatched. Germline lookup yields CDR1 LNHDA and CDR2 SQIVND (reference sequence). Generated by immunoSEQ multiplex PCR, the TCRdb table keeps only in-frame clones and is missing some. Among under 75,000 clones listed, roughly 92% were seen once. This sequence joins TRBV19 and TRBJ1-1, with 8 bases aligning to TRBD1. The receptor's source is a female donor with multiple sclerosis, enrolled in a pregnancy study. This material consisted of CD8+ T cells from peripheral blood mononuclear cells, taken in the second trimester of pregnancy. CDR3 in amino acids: CASSYPGQANTEAFF. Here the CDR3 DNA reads TGTGCCAGTAGTTACCCGGGACAGGCGAACACTGAAGCTTTCTTT.